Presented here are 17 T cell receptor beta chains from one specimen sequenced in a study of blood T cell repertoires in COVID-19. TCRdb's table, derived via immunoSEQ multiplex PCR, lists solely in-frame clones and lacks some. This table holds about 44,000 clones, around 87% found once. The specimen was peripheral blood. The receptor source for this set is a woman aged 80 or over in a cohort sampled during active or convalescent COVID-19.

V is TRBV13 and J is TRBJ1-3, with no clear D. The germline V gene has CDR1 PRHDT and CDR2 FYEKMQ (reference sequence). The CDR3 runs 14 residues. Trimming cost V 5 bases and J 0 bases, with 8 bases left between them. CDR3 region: CASSPGNSGNTIYF. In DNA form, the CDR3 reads TGTGCCAGCAGCCCCGGTAACTCTGGAAACACCATATATTTT. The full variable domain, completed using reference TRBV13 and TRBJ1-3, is AAGVIQSPRHLIKEKRETATLKCYPIPRHDTVYWYQQGPGQDPQFLISFYEKMQSDKGSIPDRFSAQQFSDYHSELNMSSLELGDSALYFCASSPGNSGNTIYFGEGSWLTVV.

As DNA, the CDR3 is TGTGCCAGCAGCTTGGGGACTAGTAGTGAGACCCAGTACTTC. Protein sequence: CASSLGTSSETQYF. This chain links TRBV7-9 with TRBJ2-5, with 8 bases matching TRBD2. The CDR3 runs 14 residues. V was clipped by 3 bases and J by 5 bases; unmatched bases: 5. Germline lookup yields CDR1 SEHNR and CDR2 FQNEAQ (reference sequence).

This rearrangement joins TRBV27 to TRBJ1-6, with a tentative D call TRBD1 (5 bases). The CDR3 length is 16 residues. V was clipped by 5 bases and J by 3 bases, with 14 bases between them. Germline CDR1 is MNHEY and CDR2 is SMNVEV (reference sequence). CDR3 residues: CASSPPRTLYNSPLHF. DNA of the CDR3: TGTGCCAGCAGTCCCCCCCGGACACTCTATAATTCACCCCTCCACTTT.

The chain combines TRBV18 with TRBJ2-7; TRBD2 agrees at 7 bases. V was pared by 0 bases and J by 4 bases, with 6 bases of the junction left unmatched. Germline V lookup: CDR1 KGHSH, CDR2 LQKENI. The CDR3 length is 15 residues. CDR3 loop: CASSPPLGGSYEQYF. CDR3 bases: TGTGCCAGCTCACCACCCCTCGGGGGGAGTTACGAGCAGTACTTC.

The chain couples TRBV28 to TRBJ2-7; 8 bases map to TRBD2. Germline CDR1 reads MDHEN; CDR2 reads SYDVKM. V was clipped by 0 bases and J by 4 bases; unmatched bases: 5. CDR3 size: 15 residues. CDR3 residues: CASSLWGSGIYEQYF. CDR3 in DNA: TGTGCCAGCAGTTTATGGGGTAGCGGGATATACGAGCAGTACTTC.

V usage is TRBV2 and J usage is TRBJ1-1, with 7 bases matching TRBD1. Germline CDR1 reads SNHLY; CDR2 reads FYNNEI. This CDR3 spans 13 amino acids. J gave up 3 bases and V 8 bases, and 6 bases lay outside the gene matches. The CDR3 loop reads CASGKGAYTEAFF. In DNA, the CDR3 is TGTGCCAGCGGCAAGGGGGCGTACACTGAAGCTTTCTTT.

In nucleotides, the CDR3 is TGTGCCAGCAGTACGCGGCGGACAGGGGGCGAGCAGTACTTC. It is translated as CASSTRRTGGEQYF. J is TRBJ2-7 and V is TRBV2; 10 bases match TRBD1. V was pared by 5 bases and J by 6 bases, with 7 bases of the junction left unmatched. The CDR3 has 14 residues. CDR1 and CDR2 (germline): SNHLY, FYNNEI.

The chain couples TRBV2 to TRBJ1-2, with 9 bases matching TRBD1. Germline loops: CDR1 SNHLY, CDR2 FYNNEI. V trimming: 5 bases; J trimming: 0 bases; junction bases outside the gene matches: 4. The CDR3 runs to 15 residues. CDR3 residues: CASSRDRAANYGYTF. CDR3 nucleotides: TGTGCCAGCAGTCGGGACAGGGCCGCTAACTATGGCTACACCTTC.

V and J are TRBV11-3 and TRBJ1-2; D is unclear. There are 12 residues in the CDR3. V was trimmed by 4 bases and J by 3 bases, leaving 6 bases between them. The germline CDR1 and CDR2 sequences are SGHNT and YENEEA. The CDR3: CASSSSYYGYTF. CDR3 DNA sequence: TGTGCCAGCAGCTCCTCCTACTATGGCTACACCTTC.

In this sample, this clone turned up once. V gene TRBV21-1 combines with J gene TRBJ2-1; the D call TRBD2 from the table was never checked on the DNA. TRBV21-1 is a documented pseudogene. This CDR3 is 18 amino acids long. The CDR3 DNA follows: TGTGCCAGCCTCGGAGGGCTAGCGGGAGGAAGCTCCTACAATGAGCAGTTCTTC. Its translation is CASLGGLAGGSSYNEQFF.

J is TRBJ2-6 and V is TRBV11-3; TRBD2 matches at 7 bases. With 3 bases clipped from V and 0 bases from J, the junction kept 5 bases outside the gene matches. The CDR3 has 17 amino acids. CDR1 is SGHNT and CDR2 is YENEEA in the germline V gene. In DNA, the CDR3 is TGTGCCAGCAGCTTTCGGGGGGACTACTCTGGGGCCAACGTCCTGACTTTC. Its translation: CASSFRGDYSGANVLTF.

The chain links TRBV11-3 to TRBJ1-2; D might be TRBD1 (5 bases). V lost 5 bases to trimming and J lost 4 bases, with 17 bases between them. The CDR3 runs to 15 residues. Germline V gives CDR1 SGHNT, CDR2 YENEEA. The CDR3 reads CASSVGGAARYGYTF. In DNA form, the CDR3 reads TGTGCCAGCAGCGTAGGCGGGGCCGCCCGCTATGGCTACACCTTC.

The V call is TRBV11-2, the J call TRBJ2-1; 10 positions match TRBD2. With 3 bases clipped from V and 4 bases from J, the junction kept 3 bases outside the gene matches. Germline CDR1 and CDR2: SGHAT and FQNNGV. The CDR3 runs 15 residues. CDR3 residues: CASSFQREGYNEQFF. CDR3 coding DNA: TGTGCCAGCAGCTTTCAGCGGGAGGGATACAATGAGCAGTTCTTC.

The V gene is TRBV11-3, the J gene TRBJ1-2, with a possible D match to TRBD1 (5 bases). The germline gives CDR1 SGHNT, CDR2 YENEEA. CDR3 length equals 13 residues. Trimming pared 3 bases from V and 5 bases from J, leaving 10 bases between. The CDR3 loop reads CASSFREGYGYTF. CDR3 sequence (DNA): TGTGCCAGCAGCTTCCGGGAGGGGTATGGCTACACCTTC.

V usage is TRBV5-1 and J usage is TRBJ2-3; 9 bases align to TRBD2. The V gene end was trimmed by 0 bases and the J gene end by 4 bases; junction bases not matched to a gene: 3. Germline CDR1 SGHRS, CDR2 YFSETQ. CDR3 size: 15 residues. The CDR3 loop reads CASSLVGGGADTQYF. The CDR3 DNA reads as TGCGCCAGCAGCTTGGTCGGCGGGGGGGCAGATACGCAGTATTTT. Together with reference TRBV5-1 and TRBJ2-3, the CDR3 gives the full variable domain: KAGVTQTPRYLIKTRGQQVTLSCSPISGHRSVSWYQQTPGQGLQFLFEYFSETQRNKGNFPGRFSGRQFSNSRSEMNVSTLELGDSALYLCASSLVGGGADTQYFGPGTRLTVL.

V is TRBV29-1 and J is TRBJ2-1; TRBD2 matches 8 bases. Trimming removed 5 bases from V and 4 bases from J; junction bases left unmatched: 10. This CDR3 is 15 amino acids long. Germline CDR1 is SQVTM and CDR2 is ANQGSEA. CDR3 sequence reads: CSVPLAGGWYNEQFF. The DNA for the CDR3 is TGCAGCGTTCCCCTTGCGGGGGGATGGTACAATGAGCAGTTCTTC.

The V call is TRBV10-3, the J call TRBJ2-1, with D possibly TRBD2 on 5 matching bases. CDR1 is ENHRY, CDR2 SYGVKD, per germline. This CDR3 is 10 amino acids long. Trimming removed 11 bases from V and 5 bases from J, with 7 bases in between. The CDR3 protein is CAPGDNEQFF. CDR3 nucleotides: TGTGCCCCCGGGGACAATGAGCAGTTCTTC.